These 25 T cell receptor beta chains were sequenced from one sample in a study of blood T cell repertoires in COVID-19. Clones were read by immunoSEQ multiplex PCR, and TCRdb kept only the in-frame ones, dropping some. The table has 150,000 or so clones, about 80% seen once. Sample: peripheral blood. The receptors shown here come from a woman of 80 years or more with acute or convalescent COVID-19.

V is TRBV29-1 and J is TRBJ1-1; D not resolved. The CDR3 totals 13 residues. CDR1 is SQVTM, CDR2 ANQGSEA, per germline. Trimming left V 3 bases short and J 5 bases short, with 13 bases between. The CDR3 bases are TGCAGCGTTGATAACGTGGCGGGGACTGAAGCTTTCTTT. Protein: CSVDNVAGTEAFF.

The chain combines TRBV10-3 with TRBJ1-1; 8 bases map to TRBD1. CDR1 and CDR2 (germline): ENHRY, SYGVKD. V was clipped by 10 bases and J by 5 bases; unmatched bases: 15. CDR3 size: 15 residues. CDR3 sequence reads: CATNGQGKSLTEAFF. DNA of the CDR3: TGTGCCACCAATGGACAGGGAAAATCGTTAACTGAAGCTTTCTTT.

In nucleotides, the CDR3 is TGTGCCAGCAGCCAGAAAGTGGGGCCGCAAAGCACAGATACGCAGTATTTT. Its translation: CASSQKVGPQSTDTQYF. V usage is TRBV5-4 and J usage is TRBJ2-3; D is perhaps TRBD1 (5 bases). There are 17 residues in the CDR3. Germline CDR1 reads SGHNT; CDR2 reads YYREEE (reference sequence). Trimming cost V 4 bases and J 0 bases, with 18 bases left between them.

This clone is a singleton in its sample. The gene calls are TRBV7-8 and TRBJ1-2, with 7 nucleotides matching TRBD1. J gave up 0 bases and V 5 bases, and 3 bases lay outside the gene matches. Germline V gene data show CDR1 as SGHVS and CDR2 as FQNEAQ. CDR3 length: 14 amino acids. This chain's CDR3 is CASSPGTANYGYTF. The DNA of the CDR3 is TGTGCCAGCAGCCCGGGGACAGCTAACTATGGCTACACCTTC.

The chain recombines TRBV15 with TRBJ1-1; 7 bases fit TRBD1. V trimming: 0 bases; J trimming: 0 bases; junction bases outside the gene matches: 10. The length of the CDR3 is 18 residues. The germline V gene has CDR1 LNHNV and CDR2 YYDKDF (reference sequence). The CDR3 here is CATSRDKVGQTMNTEAFF. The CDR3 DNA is TGTGCCACCAGCAGAGATAAAGTGGGACAGACCATGAACACTGAAGCTTTCTTT.

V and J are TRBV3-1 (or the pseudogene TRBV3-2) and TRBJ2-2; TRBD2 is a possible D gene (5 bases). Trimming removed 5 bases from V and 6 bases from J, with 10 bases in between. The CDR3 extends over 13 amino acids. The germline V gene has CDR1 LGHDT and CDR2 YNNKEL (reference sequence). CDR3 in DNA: TGTGCCAGCAGCGCCAGCGGTGCCGGGGAGCTGTTTTTT. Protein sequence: CASSASGAGELFF.

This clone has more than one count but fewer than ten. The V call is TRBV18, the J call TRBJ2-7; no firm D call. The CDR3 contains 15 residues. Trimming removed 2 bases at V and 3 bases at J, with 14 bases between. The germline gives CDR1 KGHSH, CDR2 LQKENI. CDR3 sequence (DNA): TGTGCCAGCTCACCATTGCCAGGCATTCACTACGAGCAGTACTTC. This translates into CASSPLPGIHYEQYF.

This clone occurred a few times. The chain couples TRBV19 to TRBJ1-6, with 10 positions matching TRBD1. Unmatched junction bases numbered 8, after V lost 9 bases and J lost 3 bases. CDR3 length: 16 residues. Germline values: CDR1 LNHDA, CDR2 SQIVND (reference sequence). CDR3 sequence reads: CASREGQGLYNSPLHF. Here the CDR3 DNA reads TGTGCCAGCCGCGAGGGACAGGGGCTCTATAATTCACCCCTCCACTTT.

The CDR3 nucleotides are TGTGCCAGCTCACCACCCTCGGCAGGGATGAACACTGAAGCTTTCTTT. It specifies CASSPPSAGMNTEAFF. This sequence joins TRBV18 and TRBJ1-1; tentatively, D is TRBD1 (5 bases). The CDR3 spans 16 residues. Germline assignment: CDR1 KGHSH and CDR2 LQKENI. Between the trimmed V and J ends, which lost 0 bases and 0 bases, there was a span of 11 bases.

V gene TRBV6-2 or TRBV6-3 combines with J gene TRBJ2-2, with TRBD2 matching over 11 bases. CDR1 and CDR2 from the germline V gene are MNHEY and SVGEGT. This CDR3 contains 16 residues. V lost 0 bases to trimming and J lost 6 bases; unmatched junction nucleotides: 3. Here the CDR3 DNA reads TGTGCCAGCAGTTACTCGCTAGCGGGGGGCTCCGGGGAGCTGTTTTTT. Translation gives CASSYSLAGGSGELFF.

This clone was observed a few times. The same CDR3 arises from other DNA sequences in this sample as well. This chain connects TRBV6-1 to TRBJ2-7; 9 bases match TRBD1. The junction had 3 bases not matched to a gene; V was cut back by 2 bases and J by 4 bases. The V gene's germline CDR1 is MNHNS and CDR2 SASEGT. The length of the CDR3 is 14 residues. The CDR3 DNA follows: TGTGCCAGCAGTGAAACAGGGGGCACGTACGAGCAGTACTTC. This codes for CASSETGGTYEQYF.

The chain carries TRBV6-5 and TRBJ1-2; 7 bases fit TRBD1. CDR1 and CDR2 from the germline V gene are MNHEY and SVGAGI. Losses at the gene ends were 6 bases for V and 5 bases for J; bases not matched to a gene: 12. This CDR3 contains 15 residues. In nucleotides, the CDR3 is TGTGCCAGCAGGGGGGACAGTGGCAGCCCTTATGGCTACACCTTC. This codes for CASRGDSGSPYGYTF.

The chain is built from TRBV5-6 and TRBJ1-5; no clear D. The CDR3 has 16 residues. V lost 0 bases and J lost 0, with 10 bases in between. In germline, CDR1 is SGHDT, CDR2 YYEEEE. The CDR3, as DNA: TGTGCCAGCAGCTTGGTTGGCGGGAATAGCAATCAGCCCCAGCATTTT. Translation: CASSLVGGNSNQPQHF.

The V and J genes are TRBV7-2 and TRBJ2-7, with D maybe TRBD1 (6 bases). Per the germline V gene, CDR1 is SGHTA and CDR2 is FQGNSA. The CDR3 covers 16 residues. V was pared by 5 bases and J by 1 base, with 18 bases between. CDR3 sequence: CASSLRARGSSYEQYF. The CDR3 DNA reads TGTGCCAGCAGCCTGCGAGCCAGGGGATCTTCCTACGAGCAGTACTTC.

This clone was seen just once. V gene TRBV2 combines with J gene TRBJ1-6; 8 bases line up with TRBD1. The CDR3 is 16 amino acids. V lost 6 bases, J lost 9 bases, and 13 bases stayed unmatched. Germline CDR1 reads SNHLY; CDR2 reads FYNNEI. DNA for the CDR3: TGTGCCAGCAGAGATTCAGGGGGCGCTGGGGCTTCACCCCTCCACTTT. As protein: CASRDSGGAGASPLHF.

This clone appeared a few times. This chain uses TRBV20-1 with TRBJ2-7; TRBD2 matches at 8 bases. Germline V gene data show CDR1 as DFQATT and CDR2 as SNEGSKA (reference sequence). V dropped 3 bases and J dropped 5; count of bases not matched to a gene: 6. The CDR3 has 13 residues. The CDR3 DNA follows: TGCAGTGCTAGTCCTCCGGGGGGGGACGAGCAGTACTTC. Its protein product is CSASPPGGDEQYF.

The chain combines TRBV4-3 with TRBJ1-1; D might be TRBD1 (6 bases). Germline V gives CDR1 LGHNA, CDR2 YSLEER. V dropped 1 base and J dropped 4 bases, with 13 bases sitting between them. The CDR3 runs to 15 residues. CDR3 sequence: CASSQVPQGGTEAFF. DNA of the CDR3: TGCGCCAGCAGCCAAGTCCCACAGGGCGGCACTGAAGCTTTCTTT.

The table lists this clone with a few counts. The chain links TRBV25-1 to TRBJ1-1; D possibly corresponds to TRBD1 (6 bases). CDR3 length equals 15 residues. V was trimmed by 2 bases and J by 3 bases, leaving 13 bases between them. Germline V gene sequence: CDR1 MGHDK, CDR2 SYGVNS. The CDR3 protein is CASSEQRGWHTEAFF. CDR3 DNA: TGTGCCAGCAGTGAACAAAGGGGGTGGCACACTGAAGCTTTCTTT.

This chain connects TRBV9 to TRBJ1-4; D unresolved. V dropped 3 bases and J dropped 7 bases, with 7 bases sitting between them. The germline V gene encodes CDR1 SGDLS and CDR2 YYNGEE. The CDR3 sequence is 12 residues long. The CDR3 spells CASSDLSEKLFF. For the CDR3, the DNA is TGTGCCAGCAGCGATCTGAGTGAAAAACTGTTTTTT.

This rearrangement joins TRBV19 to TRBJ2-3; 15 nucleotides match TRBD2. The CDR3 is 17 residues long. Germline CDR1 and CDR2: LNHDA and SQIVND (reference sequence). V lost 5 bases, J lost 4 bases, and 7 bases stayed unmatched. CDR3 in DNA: TGTGCCAGTAGTCCCGGGACTAGCGGGGGGTGGGCAGATACGCAGTATTTT. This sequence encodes CASSPGTSGGWADTQYF.

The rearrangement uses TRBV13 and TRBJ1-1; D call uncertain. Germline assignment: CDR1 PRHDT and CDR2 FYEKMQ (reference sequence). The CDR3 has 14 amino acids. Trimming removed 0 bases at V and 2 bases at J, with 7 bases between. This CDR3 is CASSLGYRNTEAFF. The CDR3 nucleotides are TGTGCCAGCAGCTTAGGTTACAGAAACACTGAAGCTTTCTTT.

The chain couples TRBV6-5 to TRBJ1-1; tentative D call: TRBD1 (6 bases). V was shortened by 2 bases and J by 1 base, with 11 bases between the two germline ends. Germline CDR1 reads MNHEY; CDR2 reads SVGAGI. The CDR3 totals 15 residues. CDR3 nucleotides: TGTGCCAGCAGTTACGACACAGGGCAGAACACTGAAGCTTTCTTT. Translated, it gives CASSYDTGQNTEAFF.

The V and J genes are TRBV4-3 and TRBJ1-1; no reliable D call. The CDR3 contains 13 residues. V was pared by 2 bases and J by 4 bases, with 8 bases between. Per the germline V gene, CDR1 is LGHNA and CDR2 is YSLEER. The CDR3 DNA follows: TGCGCCAGCAGCCAACAGCCGGGCACTGAAGCTTTCTTT. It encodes CASSQQPGTEAFF.

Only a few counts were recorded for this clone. The CDR3 region has the DNA TGTGCCAGCAGCCCCTTCTTGGGAAACACCATATATTTT. The encoded protein is CASSPFLGNTIYF. The chain has TRBV9 and TRBJ1-3; no firm D call. CDR1 is SGDLS and CDR2 is YYNGEE in the germline V gene. This CDR3 spans 13 amino acids. V was trimmed by 4 bases and J by 4 bases, leaving 9 bases between them.

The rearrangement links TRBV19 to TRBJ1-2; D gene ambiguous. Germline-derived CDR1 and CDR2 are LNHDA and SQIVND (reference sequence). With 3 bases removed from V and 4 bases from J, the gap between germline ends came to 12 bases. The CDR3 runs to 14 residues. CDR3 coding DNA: TGTGCCAGTAGTATCCCTCCGCGGCCCTATGGCTACACCTTC. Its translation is CASSIPPRPYGYTF.